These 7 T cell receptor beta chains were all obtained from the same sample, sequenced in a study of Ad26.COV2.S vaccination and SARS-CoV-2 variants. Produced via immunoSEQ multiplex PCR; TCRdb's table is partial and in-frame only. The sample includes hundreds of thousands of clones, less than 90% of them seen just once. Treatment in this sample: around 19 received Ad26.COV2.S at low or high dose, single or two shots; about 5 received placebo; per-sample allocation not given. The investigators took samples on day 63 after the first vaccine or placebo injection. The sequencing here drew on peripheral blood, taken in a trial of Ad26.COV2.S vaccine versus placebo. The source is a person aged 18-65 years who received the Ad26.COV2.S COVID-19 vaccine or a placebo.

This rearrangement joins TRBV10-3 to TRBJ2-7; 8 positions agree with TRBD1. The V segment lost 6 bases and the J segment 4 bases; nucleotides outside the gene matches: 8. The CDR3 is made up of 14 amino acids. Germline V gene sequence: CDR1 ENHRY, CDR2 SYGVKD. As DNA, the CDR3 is TGTGCCATCAGCCCCGGGACAGGAACATACGAGCAGTACTTC. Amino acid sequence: CAISPGTGTYEQYF.

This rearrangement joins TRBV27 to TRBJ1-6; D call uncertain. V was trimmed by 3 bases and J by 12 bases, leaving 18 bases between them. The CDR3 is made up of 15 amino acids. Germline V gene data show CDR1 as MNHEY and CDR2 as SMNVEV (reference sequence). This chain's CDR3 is CASSFSDPGRRPLHF. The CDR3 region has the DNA TGTGCCAGCAGTTTCTCTGATCCCGGCCGTAGACCCCTCCACTTT.

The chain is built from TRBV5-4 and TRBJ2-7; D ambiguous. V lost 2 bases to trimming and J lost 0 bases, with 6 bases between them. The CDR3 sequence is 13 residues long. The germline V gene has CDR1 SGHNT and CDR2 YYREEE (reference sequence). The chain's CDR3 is CASSLPSSYEQYF. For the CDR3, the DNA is TGTGCCAGCAGCTTACCGAGCTCCTACGAGCAGTACTTC. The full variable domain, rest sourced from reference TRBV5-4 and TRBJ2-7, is ETGVTQSPTHLIKTRGQQVTLRCSSQSGHNTVSWYQQALGQGPQFIFQYYREEENGRGNFPPRFSGLQFPNYSSELNVNALELDDSALYLCASSLPSSYEQYFGPGTRLTVT.

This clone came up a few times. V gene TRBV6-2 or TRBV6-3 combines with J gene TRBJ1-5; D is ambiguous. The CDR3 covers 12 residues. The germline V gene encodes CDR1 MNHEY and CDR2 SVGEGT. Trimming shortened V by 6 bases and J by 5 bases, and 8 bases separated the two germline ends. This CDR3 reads CASRYRDQPQHF. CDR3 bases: TGTGCCAGCAGGTACCGAGATCAGCCCCAGCATTTT.

Written as DNA, the CDR3 is TGTGCCAGCTCACCACCGTCGTACAATGAGCAGTTCTTC. Protein: CASSPPSYNEQFF. J is TRBJ2-1 and V is TRBV18, with D unresolved. Per the germline V gene, CDR1 is KGHSH and CDR2 is LQKENI. The CDR3 is 13 amino acids. Trimming stripped 0 bases from V and 4 bases from J, with 4 bases between.

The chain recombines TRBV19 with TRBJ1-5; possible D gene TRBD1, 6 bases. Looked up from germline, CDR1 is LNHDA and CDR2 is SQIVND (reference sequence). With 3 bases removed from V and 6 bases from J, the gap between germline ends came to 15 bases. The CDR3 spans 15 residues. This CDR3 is CASSIRGARGQPQHF. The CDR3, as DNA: TGTGCCAGTAGTATTCGGGGGGCGCGGGGTCAGCCCCAGCATTTT.

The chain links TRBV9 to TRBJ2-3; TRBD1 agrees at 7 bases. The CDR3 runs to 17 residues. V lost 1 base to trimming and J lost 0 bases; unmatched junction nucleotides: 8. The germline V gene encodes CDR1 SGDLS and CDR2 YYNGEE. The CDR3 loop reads CASSVSLRQGSTDTQYF. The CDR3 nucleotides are TGTGCCAGCAGCGTAAGTCTCAGACAGGGAAGCACAGATACGCAGTATTTT.